The present TCR beta chain was sequenced within a study of cytomegalovirus exposure and HLA in healthy donors. Whole-study findings and limits: In a later analysis, TCR beta V- and J-gene trimming showed a link to a missense DCLRE1C variant. Sequencing probably produced one cluster of sequence variants that were highly shared.

Turning to this clone: Its antigen is still unknown.

The germline V and J ends were trimmed by 2 bases and 1 base, with 10 bases remaining between them. This CDR3 has 14 residues. Germline-derived CDR1 and CDR2 are SGHRS and YFSETQ. Vbeta (60) and Jbeta (13) primers were used in the PCR. Libraries were prepared by immunoSEQ multiplex PCR; TCRdb keeps only in-frame clonotypes and omits some of them. The sample lists over 150,000 clones; around 86% were seen once. This rearrangement joins TRBV5-1 to TRBJ2-7; D not resolved. The sequenced sample consisted of PBMCs. The source of this sequence is a male donor in good health and CMV-seronegative. CDR3 residues: CASSFSDGSYEQYF. Written as DNA, the CDR3 is TGCGCCAGCAGCTTCAGTGACGGGTCCTACGAGCAGTACTTC.